This TCR beta chain was recovered during a study of regulatory T cells in long-lasting Graves disease. Building of the TCR beta libraries involved iRepertoire HTBI primers and Arm-PCR of CDR3 regions. Each CDR3 protein is one row after TCRdb ran MiXCR on the multiplex PCR reads. Altogether 400,000 to 550,000 distinct CDR3 sequences are present, around 17% being singletons, with the ten largest covering 20% to 25%. The time point: newly diagnosed GD, antithyroid drugs for less than 3 months. The TCR library was made from RNA that had been extracted from PBMCs in TRIzol. The CDR3 length is 15 residues. Germline V gene data show CDR1 as SGHAT and CDR2 as FQNNGV. The V end was cut by 2 bases, the J end by 4 bases, with 13 bases between. This clonotype was counted at least ten times. Separately, the same data were catalogued under a study of T cells in Graves' hyperthyroidism and ophthalmopathy. That source adds: Together with thyroid ultrasound, orbital computed tomography, serum thyroxine and TRAb, clinical symptoms were used for diagnoses.

V gene TRBV11-2 combines with J gene TRBJ2-3, with D unclear. The receptor was isolated from a woman aged 18-30 years with Graves disease. Source: peripheral blood mononuclear cells (PBMCs), taken at new diagnosis, from a patient treated with antithyroid drugs. Here the CDR3 DNA reads TGTGCCAGCAGCTTACGGGTTAGTAGCTCAGATACGCAGTATTTT. Translated: CASSLRVSSSDTQYF.